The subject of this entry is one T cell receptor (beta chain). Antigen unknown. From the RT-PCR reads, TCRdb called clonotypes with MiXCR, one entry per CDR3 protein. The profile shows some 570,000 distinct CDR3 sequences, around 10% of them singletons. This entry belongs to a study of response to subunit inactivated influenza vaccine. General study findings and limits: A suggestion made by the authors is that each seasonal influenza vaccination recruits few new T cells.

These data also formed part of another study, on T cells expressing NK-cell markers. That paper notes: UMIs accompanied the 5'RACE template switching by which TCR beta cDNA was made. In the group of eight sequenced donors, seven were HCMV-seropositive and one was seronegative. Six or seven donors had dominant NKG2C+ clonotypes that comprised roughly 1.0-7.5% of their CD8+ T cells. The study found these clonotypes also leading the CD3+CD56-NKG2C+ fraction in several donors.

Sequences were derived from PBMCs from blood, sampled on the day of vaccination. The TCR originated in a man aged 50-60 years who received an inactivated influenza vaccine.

CDR3 in amino acids: CASSPERGADTQYF. CDR3 nucleotides: TGCGCCAGCAGCCCTGAGCGGGGGGCAGATACGCAGTATTTT. The rearrangement links TRBV5-1 to TRBJ2-3, with TRBD2 identical over 9 bases. This CDR3 is 14 amino acids long. Germline V gene data show CDR1 as SGHRS and CDR2 as YFSETQ. With V trimmed by 4 bases and J by 4 bases, 4 bases remained unmatched. Supplemented by reference TRBV5-1 and TRBJ2-3, the full variable domain reads KAGVTQTPRYLIKTRGQQVTLSCSPISGHRSVSWYQQTPGQGLQFLFEYFSETQRNKGNFPGRFSGRQFSNSRSEMNVSTLELGDSALYLCASSPERGADTQYFGPGTRLTVL.